Here is one TCR beta chain with its context. Profiling relied on immunoSEQ multiplex PCR, and the TCRdb table lists in-frame clones only, not all of them. The sample has some 180,000 clones, 94% seen once. These data originate in a study of T cell responses to AZD1222 COVID-19 vaccine. The V end lost 1 base, the J end lost 0 bases, and 15 bases lay between the germline ends. Germline lookup yields CDR1 KGHDR and CDR2 SFDVKD. The CDR3 loop spans 18 amino acids. The chain is built from TRBV24-1 and TRBJ1-3, with no clear D. The sample was peripheral blood, taken 28 days after the second AZD1222 dose. The source of this sequence is an adult who received the AZD1222 COVID-19 vaccine. CDR3 nucleotides: TGTGCCACCAGTGATTTCAAGGGCAGAACGAGCTCTGGAAACACCATATATTTT. This codes for CATSDFKGRTSSGNTIYF.